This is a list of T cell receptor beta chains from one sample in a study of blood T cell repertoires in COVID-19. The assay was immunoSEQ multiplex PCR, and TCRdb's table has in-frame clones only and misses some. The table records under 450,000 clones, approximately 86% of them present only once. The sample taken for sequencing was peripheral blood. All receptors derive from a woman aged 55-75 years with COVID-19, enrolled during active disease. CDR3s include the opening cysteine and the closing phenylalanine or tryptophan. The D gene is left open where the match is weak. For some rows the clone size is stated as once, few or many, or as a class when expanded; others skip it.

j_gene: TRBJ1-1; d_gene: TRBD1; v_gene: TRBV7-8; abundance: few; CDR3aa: CASSSPGTGNTEAFF; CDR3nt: TGTGCCAGCAGCTCTCCAGGGACAGGGAACACTGAAGCTTTCTTT
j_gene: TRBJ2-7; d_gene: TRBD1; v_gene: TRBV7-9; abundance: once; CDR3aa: CASSLGQGTYEQYF; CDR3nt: TGTGCCAGCAGCCTTGGACAGGGTACTTACGAGCAGTACTTC
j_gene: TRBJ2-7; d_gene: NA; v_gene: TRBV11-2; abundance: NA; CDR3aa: CASSSLGSGQHHEQYF; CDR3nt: TGTGCCAGCAGCTCCCTAGGCTCGGGACAACACCACGAGCAGTACTTC
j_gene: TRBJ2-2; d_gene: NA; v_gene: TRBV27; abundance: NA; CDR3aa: CASSFPGGELFF; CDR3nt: TGTGCCAGCAGTTTTCCCGGCGGGGAGCTGTTTTTT
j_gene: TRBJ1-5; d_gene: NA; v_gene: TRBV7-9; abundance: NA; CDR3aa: CASSLVRDRDNGQPQHF; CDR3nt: TGTGCCAGCAGCTTAGTCAGGGATCGAGACAATGGGCAGCCCCAGCATTTT
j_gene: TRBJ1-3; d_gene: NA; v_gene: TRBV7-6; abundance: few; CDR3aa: CASSLEAGAGNTIYF; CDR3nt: TGTGCCAGCAGCTTAGAGGCAGGGGCTGGAAACACCATATATTTT
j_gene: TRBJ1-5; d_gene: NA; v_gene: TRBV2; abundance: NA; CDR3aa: CASSEGGTRNQPQHF; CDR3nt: TGTGCCAGCAGTGAAGGGGGGACTCGCAATCAGCCCCAGCATTTT
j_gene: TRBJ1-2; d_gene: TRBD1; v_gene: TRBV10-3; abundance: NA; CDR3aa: CAISPRQGARDYGYTF; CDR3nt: TGTGCCATCAGTCCAAGACAGGGGGCGCGGGACTATGGCTACACCTTC
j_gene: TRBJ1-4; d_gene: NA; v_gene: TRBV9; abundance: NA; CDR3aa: CASSVEGEGVPTTNEKLFF; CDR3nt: TGTGCCAGCAGCGTAGAGGGGGAGGGGGTGCCTACAACTAATGAAAAACTGTTTTTT
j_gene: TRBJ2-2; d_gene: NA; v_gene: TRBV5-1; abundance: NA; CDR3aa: CASSPGGPGELFF; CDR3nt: TGCGCCAGCAGCCCCGGAGGGCCCGGGGAGCTGTTTTTT
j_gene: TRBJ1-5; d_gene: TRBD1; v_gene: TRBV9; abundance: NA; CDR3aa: CASSRDRNNQPQHF; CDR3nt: TGTGCCAGCAGCCGGGACAGAAACAATCAGCCCCAGCATTTT
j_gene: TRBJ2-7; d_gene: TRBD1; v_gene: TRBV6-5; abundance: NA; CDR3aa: CASSYSGQIEQYF; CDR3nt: TGTGCCAGCAGTTACTCGGGACAGATCGAGCAGTACTTC
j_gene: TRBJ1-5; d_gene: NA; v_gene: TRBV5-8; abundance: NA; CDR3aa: CASSLALDSYSNQPQHF; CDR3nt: TGTGCCAGCAGCTTGGCCTTGGACAGCTATAGCAATCAGCCCCAGCATTTT
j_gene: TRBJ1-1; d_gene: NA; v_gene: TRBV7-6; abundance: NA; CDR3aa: CASSLGLLPYTEAFF; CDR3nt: TGTGCCAGCAGCTTAGGATTACTCCCTTACACTGAAGCTTTCTTT
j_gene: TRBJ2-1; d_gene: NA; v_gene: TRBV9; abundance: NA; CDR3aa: CASSGPWANNEQFF; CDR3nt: TGTGCCAGCAGCGGCCCCTGGGCGAACAATGAGCAGTTCTTC
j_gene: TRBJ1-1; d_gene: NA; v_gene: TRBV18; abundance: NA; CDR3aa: CASSPPGNSLEAFF; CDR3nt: TGTGCCAGCTCACCACCGGGCAACTCTCTCGAAGCTTTCTTT
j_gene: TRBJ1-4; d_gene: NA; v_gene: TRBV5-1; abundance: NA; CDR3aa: CASAALGSEKLFF; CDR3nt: TGCGCCAGCGCCGCACTAGGGAGTGAAAAACTGTTTTTT
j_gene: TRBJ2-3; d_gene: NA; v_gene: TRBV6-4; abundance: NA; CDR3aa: CASSPGGAGAGTDTQYF; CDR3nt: TGTGCCAGCAGCCCTGGGGGGGCGGGGGCTGGCACAGATACGCAGTATTTT
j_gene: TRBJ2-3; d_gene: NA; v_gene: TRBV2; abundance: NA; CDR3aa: CASREGVAADTQYF; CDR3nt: TGTGCCAGCAGAGAAGGGGTAGCGGCAGATACGCAGTATTTT
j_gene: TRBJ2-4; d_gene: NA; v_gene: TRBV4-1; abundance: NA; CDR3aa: CASSQDPASEVQYF; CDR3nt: TGCGCCAGCAGCCAAGATCCGGCTAGTGAAGTTCAGTACTTC
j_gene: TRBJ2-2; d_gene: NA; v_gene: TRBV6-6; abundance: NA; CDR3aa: CASSKGDLGELFF; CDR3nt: TGTGCCAGCAGTAAGGGGGATTTGGGGGAGCTGTTTTTT
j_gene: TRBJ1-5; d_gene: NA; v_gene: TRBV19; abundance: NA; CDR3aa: CASSSSLGQPQHF; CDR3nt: TGTGCCAGTAGTTCAAGTTTGGGCCAGCCCCAGCATTTT
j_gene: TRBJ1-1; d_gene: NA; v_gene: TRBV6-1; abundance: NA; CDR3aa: CASSEVTGSTEAFF; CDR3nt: TGTGCCAGCAGTGAGGTGACAGGTTCCACTGAAGCTTTCTTT
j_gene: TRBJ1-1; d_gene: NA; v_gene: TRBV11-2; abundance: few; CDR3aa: CASSLDPFPPKAFF; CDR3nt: TGTGCCAGCAGCTTAGACCCCTTCCCCCCTAAGGCTTTCTTT
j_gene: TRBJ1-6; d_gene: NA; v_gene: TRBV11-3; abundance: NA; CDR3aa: CASSLEGQGPSPLHF; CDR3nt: TGTGCCAGCAGCTTAGAGGGGCAGGGGCCCTCACCCCTCCACTTT
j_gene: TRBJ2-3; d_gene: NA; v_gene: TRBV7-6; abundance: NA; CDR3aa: CASSLGARGRTDTQYF; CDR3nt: TGTGCCAGCAGCTTAGGTGCCAGGGGTAGAACAGATACGCAGTATTTT
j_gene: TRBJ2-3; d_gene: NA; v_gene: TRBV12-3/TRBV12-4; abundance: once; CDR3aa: CASSSEDTQYF; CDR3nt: TGTGCCAGCAGTTCGGAGGATACGCAGTATTTT
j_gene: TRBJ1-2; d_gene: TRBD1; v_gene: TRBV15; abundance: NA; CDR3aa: CATSRERDSYGYTF; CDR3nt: TGTGCCACCAGCAGAGAACGGGACAGCTATGGCTACACCTTC
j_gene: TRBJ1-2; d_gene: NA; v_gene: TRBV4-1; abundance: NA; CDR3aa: CASSQSTRDTTALGGYTF; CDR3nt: TGCGCCAGCAGCCAATCCACTCGGGACACCACCGCTCTGGGAGGCTACACCTTC
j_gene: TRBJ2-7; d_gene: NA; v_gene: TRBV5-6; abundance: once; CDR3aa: CASSSATVYEQYF; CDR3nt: TGTGCCAGCAGCTCCGCCACGGTCTACGAGCAGTACTTC
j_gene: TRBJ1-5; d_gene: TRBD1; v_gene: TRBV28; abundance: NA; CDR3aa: CASSLARDSLNQPQHF; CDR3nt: TGTGCCAGCAGTTTAGCTAGGGACAGCCTCAATCAGCCCCAGCATTTT
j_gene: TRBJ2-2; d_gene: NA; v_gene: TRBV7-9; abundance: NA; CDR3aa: CASSLSRRSTGELFF; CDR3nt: TGTGCCAGCAGCTTGTCCCGGAGGAGCACCGGGGAGCTGTTTTTT
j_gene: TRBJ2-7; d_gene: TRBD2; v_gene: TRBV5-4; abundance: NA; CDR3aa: CASHQGGGAYYEQYF; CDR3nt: TGTGCCAGCCACCAAGGCGGGGGGGCTTACTACGAGCAGTACTTC
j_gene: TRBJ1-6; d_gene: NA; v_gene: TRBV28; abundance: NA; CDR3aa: CASSPPGGALHF; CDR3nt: TGTGCCAGCAGCCCCCCGGGCGGGGCCCTCCACTTT
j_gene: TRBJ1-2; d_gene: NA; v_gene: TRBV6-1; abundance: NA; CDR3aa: CASSEIVGAAYGYTF; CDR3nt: TGTGCCAGCAGTGAAATAGTAGGGGCAGCCTATGGCTACACCTTC
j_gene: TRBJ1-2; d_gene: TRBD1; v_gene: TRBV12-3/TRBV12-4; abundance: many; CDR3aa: CASSLENRGGYTF; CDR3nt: TGTGCCAGCAGTTTAGAAAACAGGGGTGGCTACACCTTC
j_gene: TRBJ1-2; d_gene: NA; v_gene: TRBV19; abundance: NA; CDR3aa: CASNTLEGARGYGYTF; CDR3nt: TGTGCCAGTAATACCCTTGAAGGGGCGCGAGGCTATGGCTACACCTTC
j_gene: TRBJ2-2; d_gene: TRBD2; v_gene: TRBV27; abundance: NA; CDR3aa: CASSLGAGGPYTGELFF; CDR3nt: TGTGCCAGCAGTCTGGGGGCGGGGGGGCCGTATACCGGGGAGCTGTTTTTT
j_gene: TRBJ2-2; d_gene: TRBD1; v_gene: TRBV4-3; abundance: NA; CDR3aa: CASSQTTGDTGELFF; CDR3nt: TGCGCCAGCAGCCAAACGACAGGGGACACCGGGGAGCTGTTTTTT
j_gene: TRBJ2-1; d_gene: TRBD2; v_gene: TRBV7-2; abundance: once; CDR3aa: CASIPGGNYNEQFF; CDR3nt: TGTGCCAGCATCCCGGGGGGGAACTACAATGAGCAGTTCTTC
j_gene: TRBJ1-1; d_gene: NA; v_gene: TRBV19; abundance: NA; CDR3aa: CASSTPGHVNTEAFF; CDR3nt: TGTGCCAGTAGTACACCGGGACACGTGAACACTGAAGCTTTCTTT
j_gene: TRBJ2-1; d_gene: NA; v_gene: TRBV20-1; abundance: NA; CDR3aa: CSASPVEQFF; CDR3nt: TGCAGTGCTAGTCCCGTTGAGCAGTTCTTC
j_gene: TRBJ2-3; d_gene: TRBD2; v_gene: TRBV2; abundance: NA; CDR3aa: CASRGGLASDTQYF; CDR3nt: TGTGCCAGCAGGGGTGGACTAGCCTCAGATACGCAGTATTTT
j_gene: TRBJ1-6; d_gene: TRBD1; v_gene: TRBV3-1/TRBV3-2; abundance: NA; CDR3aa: CASNMGQRNSPLHF; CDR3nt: TGTGCCAGCAACATGGGACAGAGAAATTCACCCCTCCACTTT
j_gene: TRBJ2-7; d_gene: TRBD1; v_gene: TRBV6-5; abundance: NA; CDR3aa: CASSFDEDRIYEQYF; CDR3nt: TGTGCCAGCAGTTTCGACGAGGACAGGATCTACGAGCAGTACTTC
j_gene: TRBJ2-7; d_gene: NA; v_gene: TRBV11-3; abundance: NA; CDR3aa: CASTTMHRLEGGEQYF; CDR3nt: TGTGCCAGCACCACCATGCATAGACTAGAGGGTGGCGAGCAGTACTTC
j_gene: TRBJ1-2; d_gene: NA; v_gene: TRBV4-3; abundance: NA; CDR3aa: CASSQETRGGGYTF; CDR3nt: TGCGCCAGCAGCCAAGAAACAAGGGGAGGCGGCTACACCTTC
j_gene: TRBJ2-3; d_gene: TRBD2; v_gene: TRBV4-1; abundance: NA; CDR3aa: CASSQRPGLAADGSTDTQYF; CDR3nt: TGCGCCAGCAGCCAACGACCGGGACTAGCGGCGGACGGGAGCACAGATACGCAGTATTTT
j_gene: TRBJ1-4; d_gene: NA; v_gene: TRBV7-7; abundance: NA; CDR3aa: CASSLFRGIGEKLFF; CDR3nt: TGTGCCAGCAGCCTGTTCAGGGGAATAGGGGAAAAACTGTTTTTT
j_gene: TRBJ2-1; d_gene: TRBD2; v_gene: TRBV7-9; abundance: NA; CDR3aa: CASSSLLAGEHYNEQFF; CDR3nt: TGTGCCAGCAGCTCACTATTAGCGGGGGAACACTACAATGAGCAGTTCTTC
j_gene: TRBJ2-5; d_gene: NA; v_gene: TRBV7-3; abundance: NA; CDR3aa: CASSPQDIQTQYF; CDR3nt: TGTGCCAGCAGCCCGCAGGACATCCAGACCCAGTACTTC
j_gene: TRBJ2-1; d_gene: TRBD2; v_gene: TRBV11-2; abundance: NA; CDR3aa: CASSLSGGVTPEQFF; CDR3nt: TGTGCCAGCAGCTTAAGTGGGGGGGTGACTCCTGAGCAGTTCTTC
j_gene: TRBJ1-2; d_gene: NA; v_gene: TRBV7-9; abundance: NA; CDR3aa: CASSLQGPSYGYTF; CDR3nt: TGTGCCAGCAGCTTACAGGGGCCTTCCTATGGCTACACCTTC
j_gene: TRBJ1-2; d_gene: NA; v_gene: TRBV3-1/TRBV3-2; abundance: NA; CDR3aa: CASSRREQGGYGYTF; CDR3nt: TGTGCCAGCAGCCGTCGGGAGCAGGGAGGTTATGGCTACACCTTC
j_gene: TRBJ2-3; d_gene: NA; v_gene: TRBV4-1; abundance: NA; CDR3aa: CASSQVYSNWVDTQYF; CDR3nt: TGCGCCAGCAGCCAGGTATACAGTAACTGGGTCGATACGCAGTATTTT